Listed here are 13 T cell receptor beta chains from one sample, sequenced in a study of human T cells and chemical hapten exposure. Time point here: patch test 2, 6 weeks after DPC sensitization. Stated treatment: therapeutic diphenylcyclopropenone sensitization with weekly scalp DPC. Using its own MiXCR run on the RACE reads, TCRdb lists one record per CDR3 protein. The top ten clones hold 1.2% to 1.5% of a sample with some 150,000 distinct CDR3 sequences, about 10% of them seen once. This specimen consisted of whole blood, obtained in connection with sensitization to the hapten diphenylcyclopropenone (DPC). These receptors all stem from a woman aged 45-59 years with alopecia areata. Some clones in this sample may be carry-over from other donors' samples.

This clonotype was observed a few times. The J gene is TRBJ2-7, the V gene TRBV7-6; maybe TRBD1 (5 bases). Trimming took 4 bases from V and 0 from J, leaving 13 bases between them. The CDR3 length is 15 residues. Germline V gene data show CDR1 as SGHVS and CDR2 as FNYEAQ. Written as DNA, the CDR3 is TGTGCCAGCAGCTCCCTTGACAGCAACTCCTACGAGCAGTACTTC. Translated: CASSSLDSNSYEQYF.

This clonotype was observed at least ten times. The chain links TRBV5-4 to TRBJ1-2, with unresolved D. The germline V and J ends were trimmed by 0 bases and 3 bases, with 6 bases remaining between them. The CDR3 is made up of 13 amino acids. Germline assignment: CDR1 SGHNT and CDR2 YYREEE (reference sequence). The CDR3 sequence is CASSLVPDYGYTF. The CDR3 nucleotides read TGTGCCAGCAGCTTGGTGCCGGACTATGGCTACACCTTC. The full variable domain, with the rest looked up from reference TRBV5-4 and TRBJ1-2, is ETGVTQSPTHLIKTRGQQVTLRCSSQSGHNTVSWYQQALGQGPQFIFQYYREEENGRGNFPPRFSGLQFPNYSSELNVNALELDDSALYLCASSLVPDYGYTFGSGTRLTVV.

This clonotype was counted many times. The V and J genes are TRBV5-4 and TRBJ1-2; D is unresolved. V shed 3 bases and J shed 8 bases, with 14 bases lying between them. The germline CDR1 and CDR2 sequences are SGHNT and YYREEE (reference sequence). The CDR3 consists of 13 residues. The CDR3 nucleotides read TGTGCCAGCAGCTCGCCGGCGAGGCCGGGCTACACCTTC. Encoded protein: CASSSPARPGYTF.

This clonotype was observed a few times. The chain recombines TRBV20-1 with TRBJ1-2; D possibly corresponds to TRBD1 (5 bases). This CDR3 comprises 11 residues. In germline, CDR1 is DFQATT, CDR2 SNEGSKA (reference sequence). V lost 8 bases and J lost 4, with 11 bases in between. This CDR3 is CSPGTAYGYTF. The DNA of the CDR3 is TGCAGTCCCGGGACCGCCTATGGCTACACCTTC.

This clonotype has more than one count but fewer than ten. J is TRBJ1-1 and V is TRBV2; D not certain. Trimming took 3 bases from V and 1 from J, leaving 6 bases between them. This CDR3 comprises 13 residues. The V gene's germline CDR1 is SNHLY and CDR2 FYNNEI. The DNA of the CDR3 is TGTGCCAGCAGTGAGTTCAGGAACACTGAAGCTTTCTTT. As protein: CASSEFRNTEAFF.

This clonotype appeared a few times. The chain carries TRBV11-2 and TRBJ2-6; D is ambiguous. Trimming pared 5 bases from V and 0 bases from J, leaving 14 bases between. CDR3 length: 17 residues. Germline V lookup: CDR1 SGHAT, CDR2 FQNNGV. The CDR3 bases are TGTGCCAGCAGCCCTTTGGATTGGGCCTCTGGGGCCAACGTCCTGACTTTC. It codes for CASSPLDWASGANVLTF.

The sample holds a few counts of this clonotype. V usage is TRBV29-1 and J usage is TRBJ2-3, with D unresolved. CDR1 is SQVTM, CDR2 ANQGSEA, per germline. The CDR3 contains 11 residues. CDR3 sequence (DNA): TGCACGGTGGATATCACAGATACGCAGTATTTT. Its translation is CTVDITDTQYF.

This clonotype was seen many times. Lacking the conserved final phenylalanine or tryptophan, this CDR3 likely reflects a read error. The DNA is omitted, as the CDR3 cannot be located on it reliably, and the CDR3 follows TCRdb's listing. The chain is built from TRBV24-1 and TRBJ2-4; no DNA check was done on the table's D call, TRBD1. Germline CDR1 and CDR2: KGHDR and SFDVKD. The CDR3 spans 11 residues, counting both ends. CDR3 sequence reads: CATHPGTEFRC.

This sequence joins TRBV7-2 and TRBJ2-1, with TRBD1 matching over 7 bases. This CDR3 comprises 15 residues. V dropped 7 bases and J dropped 0; count of bases not matched to a gene: 6. Germline CDR1 SGHTA, CDR2 FQGNSA. CDR3 sequence: CASIKQGISYNEQFF. In DNA form, the CDR3 reads TGTGCCAGCATCAAACAGGGGATCTCCTACAATGAGCAGTTCTTC. The full variable domain, its missing parts supplied by reference TRBV7-2 and TRBJ2-1, is GAGVSQSPSNKVTEKGKDVELRCDPISGHTALYWYRQSLGQGLEFLIYFQGNSAPDKSGLPSDRFSAERTGGSVSTLTIQRTQQEDSAVYLCASIKQGISYNEQFFGPGTRLTVL.

The sample holds a few counts of this clonotype. The genes are TRBV29-1 and TRBJ1-1; TRBD1 is a possible D gene (6 bases). Germline CDR1 and CDR2: SQVTM and ANQGSEA. CDR3 size: 12 residues. V was clipped by 8 bases and J by 1 base, with 11 bases between them. CDR3: CSTRTANTEAFF. CDR3 nucleotides: TGCAGCACGCGGACAGCGAACACTGAAGCTTTCTTT. Using reference TRBV29-1 and TRBJ1-1 for the parts outside the CDR3, the full variable domain is SAVISQKPSRDICQRGTSLTIQCQVDSQVTMMFWYRQQPGQSLTLIATANQGSEATYESGFVIDKFPISRPNLTFSTLTVSNMSPEDSSIYLCSTRTANTEAFFGQGTRLTVV.

This clonotype has ten or more counts. This chain links TRBV6-2 or TRBV6-3 with TRBJ1-5; 8 bases match TRBD1. The V segment lost 5 bases and the J segment 3 bases; nucleotides outside the gene matches: 3. Germline CDR1 MNHEY, CDR2 SVGEGT. The CDR3 is made up of 14 amino acids. This CDR3 is CASSGQGFNQPQHF. The CDR3 DNA reads TGTGCCAGCAGTGGACAGGGCTTCAATCAGCCCCAGCATTTT.

The chain uses TRBV6-5 and TRBJ2-2; no reliable D call. V lost 7 bases, J lost 0 bases, and 9 bases lay in between. CDR3 size: 14 residues. In germline, CDR1 is MNHEY, CDR2 SVGAGI. The DNA of the CDR3 is TGTGCCAGCAAACCTACCCCGAACACCGGGGAGCTGTTTTTT. This gives the protein CASKPTPNTGELFF.

This rearrangement joins TRBV5-5 to TRBJ2-3; 8 nucleotides align to TRBD2. The CDR3 is 17 residues long. Germline trimming cut 1 base from V and 1 base from J; bases unmatched to any gene: 8. The V gene's germline CDR1 is SGHKS and CDR2 YYEKEE (reference sequence). CDR3 sequence reads: CASSLLSSGSGTDTQYF. CDR3 bases: TGTGCCAGCAGCTTGTTGTCCAGCGGGAGCGGCACAGATACGCAGTATTTT.